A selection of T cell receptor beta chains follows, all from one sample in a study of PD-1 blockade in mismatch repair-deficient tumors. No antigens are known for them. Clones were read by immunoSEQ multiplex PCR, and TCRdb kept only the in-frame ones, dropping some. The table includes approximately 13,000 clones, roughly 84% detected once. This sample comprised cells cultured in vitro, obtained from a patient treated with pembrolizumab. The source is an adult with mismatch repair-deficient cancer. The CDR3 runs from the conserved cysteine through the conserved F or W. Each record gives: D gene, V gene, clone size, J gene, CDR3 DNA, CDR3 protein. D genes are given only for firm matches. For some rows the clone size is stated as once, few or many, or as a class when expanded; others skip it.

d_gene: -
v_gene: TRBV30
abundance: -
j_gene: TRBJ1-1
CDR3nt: TGTGCCTGGAGTGTTTTCACTGAAGCTTTCTTT
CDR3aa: CAWSVFTEAFF

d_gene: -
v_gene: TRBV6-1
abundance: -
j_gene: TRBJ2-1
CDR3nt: TGTGCCAGCAGCACCGGGGAGTACAATGAGCAGTTCTTC
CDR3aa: CASSTGEYNEQFF

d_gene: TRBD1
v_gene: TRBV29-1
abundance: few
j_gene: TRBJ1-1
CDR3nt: TGCAGCGTTGAATCAGGGGGGGGGAGAGCTTTCTTT
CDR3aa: CSVESGGGRAFF

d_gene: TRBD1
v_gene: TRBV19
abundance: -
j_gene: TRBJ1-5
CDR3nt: TGTGCCACTCACCGGGACAGGAGCCTCTATAGCAATCAGCCCCAGCATTTT
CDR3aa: CATHRDRSLYSNQPQHF

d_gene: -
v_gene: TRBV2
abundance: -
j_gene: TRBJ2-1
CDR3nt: TGTGCCAGCATCGTTTGGCAGCCGTCATGGGAGCAGTTCTTC
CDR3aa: CASIVWQPSWEQFF

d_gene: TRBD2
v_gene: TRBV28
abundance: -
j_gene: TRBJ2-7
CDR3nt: TGTGCCAGCAGTTCTGTAGCGGGAGGCTCCTACGAGCAGTACTTC
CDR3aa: CASSSVAGGSYEQYF

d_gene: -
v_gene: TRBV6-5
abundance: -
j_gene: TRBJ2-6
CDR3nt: TGTGCCAGCAGTTACATGGGGGGAAGGGCCAACGTCCTGACTTTC
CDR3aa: CASSYMGGRANVLTF

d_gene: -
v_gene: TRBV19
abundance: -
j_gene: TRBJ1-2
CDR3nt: TGTGCCACAATACAGGATGTTGGCTATGGCTACACCTTC
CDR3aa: CATIQDVGYGYTF

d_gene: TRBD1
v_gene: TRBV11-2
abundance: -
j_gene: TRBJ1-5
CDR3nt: TGTGCCAGCAGCCCCTGGGACAGGGATAACAATCAGCCCCAGCATTTT
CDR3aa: CASSPWDRDNNQPQHF

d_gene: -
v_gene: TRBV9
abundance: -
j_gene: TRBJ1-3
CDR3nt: TGTGCCAGCAGCGGTATACAGCCTGGAAACACCATATATTTT
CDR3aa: CASSGIQPGNTIYF

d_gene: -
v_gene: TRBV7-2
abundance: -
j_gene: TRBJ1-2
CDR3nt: TGTGCCAGCAGCCGGGGGGAGACGGGCTACACCTTC
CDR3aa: CASSRGETGYTF

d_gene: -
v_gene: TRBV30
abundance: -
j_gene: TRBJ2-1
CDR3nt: TGTGCCTGGAGTGAGTTTTCCTACAATGAGCAGTTCTTC
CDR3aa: CAWSEFSYNEQFF

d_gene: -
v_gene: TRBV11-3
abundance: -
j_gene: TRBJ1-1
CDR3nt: TGTGCCAGCAGCTTACACCTTTTCGGGGGGCGCGGCACTGAAGCTTTCTTT
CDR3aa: CASSLHLFGGRGTEAFF

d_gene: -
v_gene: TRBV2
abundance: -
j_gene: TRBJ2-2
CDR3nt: TGTGCCAGCAAGTGGGCCGGGGAGCTGTTTTTT
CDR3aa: CASKWAGELFF

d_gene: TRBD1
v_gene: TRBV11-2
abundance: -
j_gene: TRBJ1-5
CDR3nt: TGTGCCAGCAGCCCCGACAGGGGAGGTCGGCCCCAGCATTTT
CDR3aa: CASSPDRGGRPQHF

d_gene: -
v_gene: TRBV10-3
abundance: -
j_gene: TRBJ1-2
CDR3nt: TGTGCCATCAGTCGACCAGCGGCGGGAGGTGGCTACACCTTC
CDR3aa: CAISRPAAGGGYTF

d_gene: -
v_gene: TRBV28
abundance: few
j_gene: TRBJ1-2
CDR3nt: TGTGCCAGCAGCTGGGGGGTGGGCTACACCTTC
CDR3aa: CASSWGVGYTF

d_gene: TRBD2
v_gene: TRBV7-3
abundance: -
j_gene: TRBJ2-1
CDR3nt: TGTGCCAGCAGCTTAGGGTCTAGCGGTAAGCAGTTCTTC
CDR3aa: CASSLGSSGKQFF

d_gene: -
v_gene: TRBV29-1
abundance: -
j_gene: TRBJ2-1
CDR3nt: TGCAGCGACCAATACAATGAGCAGTTCTTC
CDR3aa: CSDQYNEQFF

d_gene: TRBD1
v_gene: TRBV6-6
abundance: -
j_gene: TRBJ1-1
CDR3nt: TGTGCCAGCAGTAGACAGGGGGAGGTTGAAGCTTTCTTT
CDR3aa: CASSRQGEVEAFF

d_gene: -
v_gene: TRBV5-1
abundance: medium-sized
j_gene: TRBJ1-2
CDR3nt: TGCGCCAGCAGGAAGGGGGAAGAACATGGCTACACCTTC
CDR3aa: CASRKGEEHGYTF

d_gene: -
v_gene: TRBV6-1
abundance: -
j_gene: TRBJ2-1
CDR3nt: TGTGCCAGCAGTGAAGTACACTACTACAATGAGCAGTTCTTC
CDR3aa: CASSEVHYYNEQFF

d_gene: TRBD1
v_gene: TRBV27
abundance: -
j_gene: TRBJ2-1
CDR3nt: TGTGCCACCACTCCCCCCGGGACAGGTCTTTACAATGAGCAGTTCTTC
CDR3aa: CATTPPGTGLYNEQFF

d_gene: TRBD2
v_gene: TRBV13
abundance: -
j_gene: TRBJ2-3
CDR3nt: TGTGCCAGCAGCCTAGATGGGACTAGCTACCTCGATACGCAGTATTTT
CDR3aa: CASSLDGTSYLDTQYF

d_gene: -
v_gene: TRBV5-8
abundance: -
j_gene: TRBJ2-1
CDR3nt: TGTGCCAGCAGCTTGATGGGCCACAATGAGCAGTTCTTC
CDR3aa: CASSLMGHNEQFF

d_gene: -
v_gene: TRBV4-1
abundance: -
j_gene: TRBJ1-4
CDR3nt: TGCGCCAGCAGCCAAGTTGTCGGAGTCAGAACTAATGAAAAACTGTTTTTT
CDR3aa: CASSQVVGVRTNEKLFF

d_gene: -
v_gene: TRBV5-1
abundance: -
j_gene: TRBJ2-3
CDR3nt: TGCGCCAGCAGTCTGACTTCAGATACGCAGTATTTT
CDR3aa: CASSLTSDTQYF

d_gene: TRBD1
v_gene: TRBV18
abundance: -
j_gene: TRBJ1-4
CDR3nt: TGTGCCAGCTCCCCGGACAGGAATGAAAAACTGTTTTTT
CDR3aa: CASSPDRNEKLFF

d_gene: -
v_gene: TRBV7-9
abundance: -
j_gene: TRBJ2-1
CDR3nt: TGTGCCAGCAGCCGTGACTGGCTTTGGTTTGAGCAGTTCTTC
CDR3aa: CASSRDWLWFEQFF

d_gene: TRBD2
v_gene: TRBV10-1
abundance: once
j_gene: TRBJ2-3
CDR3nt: TGCGCCAGCAGATCTAGCGGAACGGATACGCAGTATTTT
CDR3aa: CASRSSGTDTQYF

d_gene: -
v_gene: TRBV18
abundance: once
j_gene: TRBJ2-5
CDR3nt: TGTGCCAGCTCACCACCCTCGGTAGCCCCCTTGGGGGAGACCCAGTACTTC
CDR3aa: CASSPPSVAPLGETQYF

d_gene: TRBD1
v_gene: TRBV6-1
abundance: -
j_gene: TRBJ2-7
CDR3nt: TGTGCCAGCAGGCCGGGGGGACAGGGCGAATACGAGCAGTACTTC
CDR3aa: CASRPGGQGEYEQYF

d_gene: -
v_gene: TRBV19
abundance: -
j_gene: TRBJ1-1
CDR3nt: TGTGCCAGTAGTACCCGACACCACTCGAACACTGAAGCTTTCTTT
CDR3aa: CASSTRHHSNTEAFF

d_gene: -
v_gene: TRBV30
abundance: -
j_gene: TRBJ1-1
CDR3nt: TGTGCCTATAAATTAGGGGGGGGACACGGACGTACTGAAGCTTTCTTT
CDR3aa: CAYKLGGGHGRTEAFF

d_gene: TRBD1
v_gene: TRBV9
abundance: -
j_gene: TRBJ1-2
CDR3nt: TGTGCCAGCAGCGTAGCTGGGGGGGGATGGACAGGACTATCGGGCTACACCTTC
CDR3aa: CASSVAGGGWTGLSGYTF

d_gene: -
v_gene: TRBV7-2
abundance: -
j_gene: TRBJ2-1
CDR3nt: TGTGCCAGCAGCTTTTCGACCGTCTGGCAGACGGAAGGCAATGAGCAGTTCTTC
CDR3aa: CASSFSTVWQTEGNEQFF

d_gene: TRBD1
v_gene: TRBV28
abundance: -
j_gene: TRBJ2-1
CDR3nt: TGTGCCAGCAGTCTACAGGGGTATCGGGAGCAGTTCTTC
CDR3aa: CASSLQGYREQFF

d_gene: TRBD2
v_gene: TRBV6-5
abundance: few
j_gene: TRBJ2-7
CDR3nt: TGTGCCAGCAGAGCGGGAGGGGAAGGCGAGCAGTACTTC
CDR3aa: CASRAGGEGEQYF

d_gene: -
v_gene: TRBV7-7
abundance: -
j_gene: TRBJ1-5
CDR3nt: TGTGCCAGCAGCTTAAGGGGATATAGCAATCAGCCCCAGCATTTT
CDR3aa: CASSLRGYSNQPQHF

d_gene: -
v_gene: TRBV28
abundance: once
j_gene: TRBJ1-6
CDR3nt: TGTGCCAGCAGCCCAAGGGGGGCGCTTGGGTCACCCCTCCACTTT
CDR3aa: CASSPRGALGSPLHF

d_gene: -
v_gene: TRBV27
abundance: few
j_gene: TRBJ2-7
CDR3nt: TGTGCCAGCAGTTTAAAACCGATCTACGAGCAGTACTTC
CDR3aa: CASSLKPIYEQYF

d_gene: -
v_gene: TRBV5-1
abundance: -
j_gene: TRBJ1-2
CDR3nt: TGCGCCAGCAGCTTGGTAACTAACTATGGCTACACCTTC
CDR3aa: CASSLVTNYGYTF

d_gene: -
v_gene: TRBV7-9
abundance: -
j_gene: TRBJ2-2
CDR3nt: TGTGCCAGCAGCAATAATCGCCAAAACACCGGGGAGCTGTTTTTT
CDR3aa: CASSNNRQNTGELFF

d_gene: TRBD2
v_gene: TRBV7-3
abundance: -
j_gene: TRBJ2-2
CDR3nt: TGTGCCAGCAGCAATAGCGGGAGGGCCTTTGGGGAGGAGCTGTTTTTT
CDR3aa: CASSNSGRAFGEELFF

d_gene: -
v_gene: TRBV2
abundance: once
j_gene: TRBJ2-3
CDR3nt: TGTGCCAGCAAGACCTACAGTGGAGGGAGCACAGATACGCAGTATTTT
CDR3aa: CASKTYSGGSTDTQYF

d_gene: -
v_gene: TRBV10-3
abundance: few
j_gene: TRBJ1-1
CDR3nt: TGTGCCATCAGTGAGCCTACAGGGCTGAACACTGAAGCTTTCTTT
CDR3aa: CAISEPTGLNTEAFF

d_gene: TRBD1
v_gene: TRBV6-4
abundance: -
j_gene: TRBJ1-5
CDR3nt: TGTGCCAGCAGTGACAGGACAGGGAAAGGGGAGGGAGAGCAGCCCCAGCATTTT
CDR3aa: CASSDRTGKGEGEQPQHF

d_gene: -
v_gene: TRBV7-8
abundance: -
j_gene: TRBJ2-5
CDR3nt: TGTGCCAGCAGCTTTCAGCGGCTATACCAAGAGACCCAGTACTTC
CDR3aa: CASSFQRLYQETQYF

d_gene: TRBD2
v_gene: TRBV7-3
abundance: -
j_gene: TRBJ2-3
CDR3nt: TGTGCCAGCAGCTTAGGACTAGCGGGAGTGGCAGATACGCAGTATTTT
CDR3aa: CASSLGLAGVADTQYF

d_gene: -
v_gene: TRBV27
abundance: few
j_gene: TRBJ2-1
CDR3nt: TGTGCCAGCAGGATTATAGGGGAGTACAATGAGCAGTTCTTC
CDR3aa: CASRIIGEYNEQFF

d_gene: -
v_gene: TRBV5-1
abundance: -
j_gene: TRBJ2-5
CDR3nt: TGCGCCAGCAGCGGGGGACGGATACGGGAGACCCAGTACTTC
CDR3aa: CASSGGRIRETQYF

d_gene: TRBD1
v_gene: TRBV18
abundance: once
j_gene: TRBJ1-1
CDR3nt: TGTGCCAGCTCACCACGGACAGGGGACGCTGAAGCTTTCTTT
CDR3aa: CASSPRTGDAEAFF

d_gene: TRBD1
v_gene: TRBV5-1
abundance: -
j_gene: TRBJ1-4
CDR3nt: TGCGCCAGCAGCTTGGGGACAGGGATGAATGAAAAACTGTTTTTT
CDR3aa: CASSLGTGMNEKLFF

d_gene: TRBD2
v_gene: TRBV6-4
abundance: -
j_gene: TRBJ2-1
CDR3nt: TGTGCCAGCAGTGAATGGAGGACTAGCGGGAAAAATGAGCAGTTCTTC
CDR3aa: CASSEWRTSGKNEQFF

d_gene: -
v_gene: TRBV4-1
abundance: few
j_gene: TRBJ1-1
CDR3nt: TGCGCCAGCAAAGGGGCACGGAACACTGAAGCTTTCTTT
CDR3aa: CASKGARNTEAFF

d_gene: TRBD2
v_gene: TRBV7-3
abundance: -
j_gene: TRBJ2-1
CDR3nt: TGTGCCAGCAGCTCTAGCGGGCTTTACAATGAGCAGTTCTTC
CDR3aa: CASSSSGLYNEQFF

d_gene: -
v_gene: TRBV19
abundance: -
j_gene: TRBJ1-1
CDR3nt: TGTGCCAGCGTTAAGGGCAGCGTGAACACTGAAGCTTTCTTT
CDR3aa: CASVKGSVNTEAFF

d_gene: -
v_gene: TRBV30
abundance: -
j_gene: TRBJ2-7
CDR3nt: TGTGCCTGGAGTCTCCCGGGACGGACCTACGAGCAGTACTTC
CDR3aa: CAWSLPGRTYEQYF